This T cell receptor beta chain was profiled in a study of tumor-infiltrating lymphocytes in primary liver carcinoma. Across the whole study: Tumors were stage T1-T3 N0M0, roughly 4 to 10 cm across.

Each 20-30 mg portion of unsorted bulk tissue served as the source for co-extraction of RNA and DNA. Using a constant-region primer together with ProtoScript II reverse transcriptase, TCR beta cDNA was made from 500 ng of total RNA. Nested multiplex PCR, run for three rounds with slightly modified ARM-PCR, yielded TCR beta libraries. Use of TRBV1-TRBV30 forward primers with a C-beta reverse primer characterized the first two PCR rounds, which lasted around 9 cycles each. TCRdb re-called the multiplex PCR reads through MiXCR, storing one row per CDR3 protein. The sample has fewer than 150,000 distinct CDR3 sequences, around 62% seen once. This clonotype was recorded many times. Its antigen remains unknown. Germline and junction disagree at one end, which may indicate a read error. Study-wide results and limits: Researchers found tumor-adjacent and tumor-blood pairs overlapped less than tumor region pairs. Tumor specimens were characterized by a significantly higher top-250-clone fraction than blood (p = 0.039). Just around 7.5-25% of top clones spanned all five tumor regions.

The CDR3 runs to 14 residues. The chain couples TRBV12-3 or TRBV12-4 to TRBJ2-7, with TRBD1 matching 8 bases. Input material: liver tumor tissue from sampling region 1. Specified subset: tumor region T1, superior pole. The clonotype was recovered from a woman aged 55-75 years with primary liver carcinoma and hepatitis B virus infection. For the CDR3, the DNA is TGTGCCACCAGTCCACAGGGGGTAGTTGGCGAGCAGTACTTC. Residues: CATSPQGVVGEQYF.